This T cell receptor beta chain is from a study of regulatory T cells in long-lasting Graves disease (dated by TCRdb to the early 2020s). Looking at the study overall: Persistent Graves' disease was defined as antithyroid drug treatment for over 5 years with persistently positive TSH receptor autoantibodies. Antithyroid drugs had been taken for about 10.3 years on average by persistent Graves' disease patients in the clinical cohort. TCR sequencing covered roughly 13 persistent and roughly 20 newly diagnosed Graves' disease patients, about 35 samples in total. The study was conducted in China and was registered as a clinical trial. Peripheral blood TCR sequencing and RNA sequencing compared persistent Graves' disease patients with newly diagnosed Graves' disease patients.

V is cut by 4 bases and J by 2 bases, and the space between the germline ends is 9 bases. The CDR3 goes from the cysteine to the phenylalanine over 14 residues. Left in the record is the CDR3 DNA by itself, 42 bases read in frame from the first base. Reading the germline V gene gives CDR1 MNHEY and CDR2 SVGEGT. General conclusions and limits of the study: Only peripheral blood was studied, because thyroid tissue, the primary lesion, was inaccessible. A larger number of public clonotypes was shared among persistent patients (2,741) than among newly diagnosed patients (around 890). The small sample size was acknowledged by the authors as a limitation that may reduce accuracy. Persistent Graves' disease patients showed lower TCR Shannon entropy and fewer highly expanded clones than newly diagnosed patients, suggesting clonal expansion. Persistent disease showed preferential use of TRBV28, TRBJ1-2 and TRBJ2-5, whereas newly diagnosed disease favored TRBV20-1 and TRBJ2-1. Sequencing and analysis were restricted to the TCR beta chain.

The time point label here, explained by the study, means: persistent/refractory GD, antithyroid drugs over 5 years with positive TRAb. For both TCR sequencing and RNA sequencing, RNA was extracted from PBMCs in TRIzol. The diagnosis of Graves' disease followed American Thyroid Association guidelines. Patients were recruited from an endocrinology department in Xi'an, China. From each patient, approximately 10 milliliters of peripheral blood was collected into an EDTA anticoagulant tube. Ficoll Paque Plus density gradient separation was used to isolate PBMCs, and no additional T cell sorting was done. An Agilent 2100 Bioanalyzer and agarose gel were used to assess RNA quality, and a NanoDrop 2000 was used to measure RNA concentration. With respect to this clonotype: It lacks a known antigen. No base-level quality is on record; no much larger clone is a single base apart.

Libraries were constructed by multiplex PCR. TCRdb records Illumina HiSeq 4000 as the sequencer. CDR3 regions were amplified by Arm-PCR with iRepertoire HTBI primers to construct TCR beta libraries. Before sequencing, the PCR products underwent gel purification. The published analysis was carried out like this. Gene usage analysis of CDR3 amino acid clonotypes relied on the 55 to 80 TRBV and 14 TRBJ segments identified across samples. COPE and FqMerger were used to merge the filtered high-quality paired reads into contigs. Contigs were aligned with BLAST to IMGT TRBV, TRBD and TRBJ reference genes, and CDR3 was defined per IMGT. Clonotypes above 0.1% frequency were classified as highly expanded clones. Repertoire diversity was measured by Shannon entropy, and V-J evenness by the Gini coefficient. Clonotypes shared by more than one individual were considered public. Clones were called with MiXCR by TCRdb after fastp trimmed the public reads at Q25, and only in-frame beta chains were retained. A single entry per CDR3 protein holds the most common genes and DNA from its merged rows. The V and J calls here are based on TCRdb, not the publication. For this sample the table gives about 300,000 distinct CDR3 sequences, of which roughly a fifth were detected only once. The ten largest clones add up to approximately 53% of the sample.

The material sequenced was peripheral blood mononuclear cells (PBMCs), taken when the disease was refractory, from a patient treated with antithyroid drugs. This receptor was taken from a female donor with Graves disease. The chain joins TRBV6-2 or TRBV6-3 to TRBJ1-3; the D gene identity is not certain. The base sequence is TGTGCCAGCAGTTTTCGGGGTCCTGGAAACACCATATATTTT. This encodes CASSFRGPGNTIYF.